Listed below are T cell receptor beta chains from one sample, sequenced in a study of shared clonotypes between healthy human individuals. Data came from immunoSEQ multiplex PCR; TCRdb stores just in-frame clones and leaves some out. The repertoire consists of around 720,000 clones, with around four fifths occurring once and the leading ten covering around 2%. Source material: memory CD4+ T cells sorted from blood. The receptors were sampled from a woman younger than 45 in good health. Each CDR3 is given with its conserved first and last residue. Each record gives: clone size, J gene, V gene, D gene, CDR3 protein, CDR3 DNA. A D gene is named only where the DNA matches it firmly. Clone size is shown for a subset of rows, as once, few, many or a class of expanded clone.

>NA|TRBJ1-2|TRBV23-1|NA
CASSRGGGICTF
TGCGCCAGCAGTCGAGGTGGTGGGATCTGCACCTTC
>few|TRBJ2-2|TRBV28|TRBD1
CASSEGQLHTGELFF
TGTGCCAGCAGTGAGGGACAGCTTCACACCGGGGAGCTGTTTTTT
>once|TRBJ1-3|TRBV9|NA
CASSDPPDGKPGTIYF
TGTGCCAGCAGCGACCCACCGGACGGGAAGCCGGGCACCATATATTTT
>once|TRBJ2-2|TRBV11-2|NA
CASSSRQIWDTGELFF
TGTGCCAGCAGCTCTAGACAGATTTGGGACACCGGGGAGCTGTTTTTT
>NA|TRBJ1-5|TRBV19|NA
CASSLSNQPQHF
TGTGCCAGTAGTTTGAGCAATCAGCCCCAGCATTTT
>NA|TRBJ2-7|TRBV13|TRBD1
CASSLEGWQGAYEQYF
TGTGCCAGCAGCTTAGAAGGGTGGCAGGGGGCCTACGAGCAGTACTTC
>once|TRBJ1-2|TRBV29-1|NA
CSVSPVLYHGYTF
TGCAGCGTCTCCCCTGTCCTCTACCATGGCTACACCTTC
>once|TRBJ2-3|TRBV19|NA
CASKGEDTQYF
TGTGCCAGTAAGGGGGAAGATACGCAGTATTTT
>NA|TRBJ2-2|TRBV6-4|NA
CASSELANTGELFF
TGTGCCAGCAGTGAGCTTGCGAACACCGGGGAGCTGTTTTTT
>NA|TRBJ1-1|TRBV27|NA
CASSSPGRTEAFF
TGTGCCAGCAGTTCTCCAGGGAGGACTGAAGCTTTCTTT
>NA|TRBJ2-5|TRBV7-5|NA
CVRSPRGQETQYF
TGTGTCAGAAGCCCCAGGGGGCAGGAGACCCAGTACTTC
>NA|TRBJ2-1|TRBV5-4|TRBD2
CASSLMLAGMINEQFF
TGTGCCAGCAGCTTGATGCTAGCGGGAATGATCAATGAGCAGTTCTTC
>NA|TRBJ2-1|TRBV2|TRBD1
CASSLGQGHNEQFF
TGTGCCAGCAGTTTGGGACAGGGACACAATGAGCAGTTCTTC
>NA|TRBJ2-7|TRBV6-1|NA
CASSEANGGNEQYF
TGTGCCAGCAGTGAAGCCAATGGGGGGAACGAGCAGTACTTC
>NA|TRBJ2-1|TRBV28|NA
CASSLAGSYYNEQFF
TGTGCCAGCAGTTTAGCGGGGTCATATTACAATGAGCAGTTCTTC
>NA|TRBJ2-2|TRBV6-1|NA
CASRVGQNTGELFF
TGTGCCAGCAGGGTGGGACAGAACACCGGGGAGCTGTTTTTT
>NA|TRBJ2-7|TRBV9|NA
CASSVGRRQGYNEQYF
TGTGCCAGCAGCGTAGGTCGTCGGCAGGGGTATAACGAGCAGTACTTC
>NA|TRBJ2-7|TRBV15|TRBD1
CATSLYRGIAYEQYF
TGTGCCACCAGCCTTTACAGGGGAATCGCCTACGAGCAGTACTTC
>once|TRBJ2-1|TRBV4-1|NA
CASSFRGEQFF
TGCGCCAGCAGCTTTAGGGGGGAGCAGTTCTTC
>NA|TRBJ2-2|TRBV19|TRBD1
CASSIGGETGVSGELFF
TGTGCCAGTAGTATAGGAGGGGAGACAGGGGTGTCCGGGGAGCTGTTTTTT
>NA|TRBJ2-3|TRBV7-6|NA
CASSSDRRSTDTQYF
TGTGCCAGCAGCTCCGACAGGCGTAGCACAGATACGCAGTATTTT
>NA|TRBJ1-5|TRBV11-2|TRBD1
CASSLWTGEGNQPQHF
TGTGCCAGCAGCTTATGGACAGGGGAAGGGAATCAGCCCCAGCATTTT
>NA|TRBJ2-3|TRBV28|TRBD1
CASNRGRSTDTQYF
TGTGCCAGCAACAGGGGGCGAAGCACAGATACGCAGTATTTT
>few|TRBJ1-1|TRBV29-1|NA
CSVVQTFEAFF
TGCAGCGTTGTACAGACCTTTGAAGCTTTCTTT
>few|TRBJ1-1|TRBV2|TRBD1
CASSGPGTGQAFF
TGTGCCAGCAGTGGCCCCGGGACAGGGCAAGCTTTCTTT
>NA|TRBJ2-5|TRBV15|TRBD2
CATSRDLTSGTQYF
TGTGCCACCAGCAGAGATTTAACTAGCGGGACCCAGTACTTC
>NA|TRBJ1-2|TRBV11-2|NA
CASSFRVDYGYTF
TGTGCCAGCAGCTTCAGGGTGGACTATGGCTACACCTTC
>NA|TRBJ2-7|TRBV29-1|TRBD1
CSVMASGGPYEQYF
TGCAGCGTTATGGCTTCAGGGGGCCCCTACGAGCAGTACTTC
>NA|TRBJ2-7|TRBV9|NA
CASSKGLFYEQYF
TGTGCCAGCAGCAAGGGACTCTTCTACGAGCAGTACTTC
>once|TRBJ2-5|TRBV7-3|TRBD1
CASSESGTAQETQYF
TGTGCCAGCAGCGAGTCCGGGACAGCTCAAGAGACCCAGTACTTC
>few|TRBJ1-1|TRBV18|NA
CASARRSNTEAFF
TGTGCCTCCGCTCGAAGATCGAACACTGAAGCTTTCTTT
>NA|TRBJ2-3|TRBV9|NA
CASSVGPLAADTQYF
TGTGCCAGCAGCGTCGGGCCCTTAGCCGCAGATACGCAGTATTTT
>NA|TRBJ2-2|TRBV6-1|NA
CASSEGLVNTGELFF
TGTGCCAGCAGTGAAGGACTAGTGAACACCGGGGAGCTGTTTTTT
>NA|TRBJ2-1|TRBV28|NA
CASSGYYAANNEQFF
TGTGCCAGCAGTGGATACTACGCTGCAAACAATGAGCAGTTCTTC
>NA|TRBJ2-7|TRBV11-3|TRBD1
CASSRGGGSYEQYF
TGTGCCAGCAGCAGAGGGGGCGGCTCCTACGAGCAGTACTTC
>NA|TRBJ1-2|TRBV14|NA
CASSRRGSNYGYTF
TGTGCCAGCAGCCGAAGAGGATCTAACTATGGCTACACCTTC
>NA|TRBJ2-7|TRBV18|TRBD2
CASSHTGGDYEQYF
TGTGCCAGCTCACATACCGGGGGGGATTACGAGCAGTACTTC
>NA|TRBJ1-1|TRBV7-6|TRBD1
CASSSDRTSTEAFF
TGTGCCAGCAGCTCGGACAGGACGAGCACTGAAGCTTTCTTT
>NA|TRBJ2-7|TRBV5-1|NA
CASSSERASYEQYF
TGCGCCAGCAGCTCGGAGCGGGCCTCCTACGAGCAGTACTTC
>NA|TRBJ1-1|TRBV19|NA
CASTPGQQNTEAFF
TGTGCCAGTACCCCCGGACAGCAGAACACTGAAGCTTTCTTT
>NA|TRBJ2-1|TRBV7-2|NA
CASSSVGMGTYNEQFF
TGTGCCAGCAGCTCCGTAGGGATGGGGACCTACAATGAGCAGTTCTTC
>NA|TRBJ2-2|TRBV5-1|NA
CASSRGSPETGELFF
TGCGCCAGCAGTCGAGGGAGCCCGGAAACCGGGGAGCTGTTTTTT
>NA|TRBJ1-5|TRBV6-1|NA
CASSRDTTLNQPQHF
TGTGCCAGCAGCCGGGACACCACACTTAATCAGCCCCAGCATTTT
>NA|TRBJ1-1|TRBV5-1|NA
CASSLAARGQGTEAFF
TGCGCCAGCAGCTTGGCCGCTCGGGGGCAGGGCACTGAAGCTTTCTTT